Presented here are 21 T cell receptor beta chains from one specimen sequenced in a study of OX40 agonist ivuxolimab in advanced cancers. The repertoire was sequenced with immunoSEQ multiplex PCR; TCRdb's copy has only in-frame clones and lacks some. The sample consists of over 40,000 clones, roughly 88% of them appearing once. The sample was CD4+ or CD8+ T cells sorted from blood, taken in a trial of the OX40 agonist ivuxolimab. The receptor set was obtained from an adult with an advanced solid tumor such as melanoma, head and neck, liver or kidney cancer.

The gene calls are TRBV28 and TRBJ1-1; TRBD1 might be the D (5 bases). Trimming left V 2 bases short and J 6 bases short, with 10 bases between. Germline loops: CDR1 MDHEN, CDR2 SYDVKM. The CDR3 has 13 amino acids. The CDR3 DNA reads TGTGCCAGCAGTTTAGGGAGGGGCGCTGAAGCTTTCTTT. Amino acid sequence: CASSLGRGAEAFF. The variable domain in full, with the rest retrieved from reference TRBV28 and TRBJ1-1, is DVKVTQSSRYLVKRTGEKVFLECVQDMDHENMFWYRQDPGLGLRLIYFSYDVKMKEKGDIPEGYSVSREKKERFSLILESASTNQTSMYLCASSLGRGAEAFFGQGTRLTVV.

This chain links TRBV28 with TRBJ2-1, with 10 bases lining up with TRBD2. The CDR3 consists of 15 residues. Per the germline V gene, CDR1 is MDHEN and CDR2 is SYDVKM. Losses at the gene ends were 6 bases for V and 4 bases for J; bases not matched to a gene: 6. CDR3 region: CASRLTSGTYNEQFF. The CDR3 bases are TGTGCCAGCAGGCTTACTAGCGGGACTTACAATGAGCAGTTCTTC. Together with reference TRBV28 and TRBJ2-1, the CDR3 gives the full variable domain: DVKVTQSSRYLVKRTGEKVFLECVQDMDHENMFWYRQDPGLGLRLIYFSYDVKMKEKGDIPEGYSVSREKKERFSLILESASTNQTSMYLCASRLTSGTYNEQFFGPGTRLTVL.

The chain uses TRBV2 and TRBJ1-1, with D tentatively TRBD1 (6 bases). Trimming left V 4 bases short and J 5 bases short, with 11 bases between. Per germline, CDR1 SNHLY and CDR2 FYNNEI. The CDR3 is made up of 13 amino acids. CDR3 in DNA: TGTGCCAGCAGTGGGGGGGCGCAGACTGAAGCTTTCTTT. Protein: CASSGGAQTEAFF. The variable domain in full, completed from reference TRBV2 and TRBJ1-1, reads EPEVTQTPSHQVTQMGQEVILRCVPISNHLYFYWYRQILGQKVEFLVSFYNNEISEKSEIFDDQFSVERPDGSNFTLKIRSTKLEDSAMYFCASSGGAQTEAFFGQGTRLTVV.

The V and J genes are TRBV7-9 and TRBJ2-2, with a weak D call TRBD2 (5 bases). This CDR3 has 14 residues. CDR1 SEHNR and CDR2 FQNEAQ come from the germline V gene (reference sequence). V was pared by 5 bases and J by 4 bases, with 11 bases between. The CDR3 region has the DNA TGTGCCAGCAGCGGCCCGGGGATCACCGGGGAGCTGTTTTTT. Residues: CASSGPGITGELFF.

The genes are TRBV25-1 and TRBJ1-5; D ambiguous. Trimming removed 4 bases at V and 4 bases at J, with 11 bases between. The CDR3 spans 14 residues. Looked up from germline, CDR1 is MGHDK and CDR2 is SYGVNS. This CDR3 is CASSVADGNQPQHF. The CDR3 nucleotides read TGTGCCAGCAGTGTGGCAGACGGGAATCAGCCCCAGCATTTT. Together with reference TRBV25-1 and TRBJ1-5, the CDR3 gives the full variable domain: EADIYQTPRYLVIGTGKKITLECSQTMGHDKMYWYQQDPGMELHLIHYSYGVNSTEKGDLSSESTVSRIRTEHFPLTLESARPSHTSQYLCASSVADGNQPQHFGDGTRLSIL.

The CDR3 sequence: CASSIRTGPNTGELFF. DNA of the CDR3: TGTGCCAGCAGCATAAGGACAGGGCCGAACACCGGGGAGCTGTTTTTT. The V gene is TRBV13, the J gene TRBJ2-2; TRBD1 matches at 8 bases. The ends lost 5 bases at V and 0 bases at J; junction bases unmatched: 5. From germline, CDR1 is PRHDT and CDR2 FYEKMQ (reference sequence). The CDR3 runs 16 residues. Complete variable domain (other parts from reference TRBV13 and TRBJ2-2): AAGVIQSPRHLIKEKRETATLKCYPIPRHDTVYWYQQGPGQDPQFLISFYEKMQSDKGSIPDRFSAQQFSDYHSELNMSSLELGDSALYFCASSIRTGPNTGELFFGEGSRLTVL.

This chain connects TRBV27 to TRBJ2-1; maybe TRBD1 (6 bases). Germline V CDR1 and CDR2: MNHEY, SMNVEV (reference sequence). The CDR3 covers 15 residues. V lost 3 bases to trimming and J lost 0 bases, with 9 bases between them. This CDR3 reads CASSLMGASYNEQFF. In DNA form, the CDR3 reads TGTGCCAGCAGTTTGATGGGGGCCTCCTACAATGAGCAGTTCTTC.

This clone was counted once. This rearrangement joins TRBV28 to TRBJ1-2, with 9 bases fitting TRBD1. Germline loops: CDR1 MDHEN, CDR2 SYDVKM. V trimming: 5 bases; J trimming: 5 bases; junction bases outside the gene matches: 12. CDR3 length: 16 amino acids. The CDR3: CASSPKAGTGIYGYTF. DNA of the CDR3: TGTGCCAGCAGTCCAAAAGCCGGGACAGGGATTTATGGCTACACCTTC.

CDR3 loop: CASTLVGSGEQFF. Here the CDR3 DNA reads TGTGCCAGCACCTTGGTAGGGAGCGGTGAGCAGTTCTTC. The chain recombines TRBV27 with TRBJ2-1, with D perhaps TRBD2 (5 bases). Germline CDR1 reads MNHEY; CDR2 reads SMNVEV (reference sequence). There are 13 residues in the CDR3. Trimming cost V 7 bases and J 9 bases, with 16 bases left between them.

This clone was seen a handful of times. This is likely an artifact of a read error, given a far larger clone one base away. Distinct nucleotide sequences in the sample also encode this CDR3. V and J are TRBV7-9 and TRBJ2-7; D remains unclear. Trimming took off 5 bases at V and 3 bases at J, with 8 bases between the two ends. The CDR3 has 12 residues. Germline V gene lookup returns CDR1 SEHNR and CDR2 FQNEAQ (reference sequence). The CDR3 protein is CASSPGGYEQYF. DNA of the CDR3: TGTGCCAGCAGCCCAGGTGGCTACGAGCAGTACTTC.

The rearrangement uses TRBV5-6 and TRBJ1-1; no reliable D call. V was trimmed by 3 bases and J by 4 bases, leaving 7 bases between them. The germline CDR1 and CDR2 sequences are SGHDT and YYEEEE. The CDR3 loop spans 12 amino acids. CDR3 amino acids: CASSWVSTEAFF. The CDR3 region has the DNA TGTGCCAGCAGCTGGGTTAGCACTGAAGCTTTCTTT.

The chain recombines TRBV18 with TRBJ2-6; D gene ambiguous. This CDR3 comprises 15 residues. CDR1 and CDR2 from the germline V gene are KGHSH and LQKENI. V lost 2 bases, J lost 2 bases, and 7 bases lay in between. The chain's CDR3 is CASSPTRTGANVLTF. CDR3 in DNA: TGTGCCAGCTCACCAACAAGAACTGGGGCCAACGTCCTGACTTTC.

The chain has TRBV6-1 and TRBJ2-1, with no clear D. Trimming stripped 5 bases from V and 6 bases from J, with 8 bases between. This CDR3 spans 12 amino acids. Germline V gives CDR1 MNHNS, CDR2 SASEGT. This chain's CDR3 is CASSRTGNEQFF. DNA for the CDR3: TGTGCCAGCAGTCGGACGGGCAATGAGCAGTTCTTC.

This clone was detected once. This chain joins TRBV27 and TRBJ2-3, with D hard to call. The V end lost 5 bases, the J end lost 0 bases, and 12 bases lay between the germline ends. Germline V gene sequence: CDR1 MNHEY, CDR2 SMNVEV (reference sequence). The length of the CDR3 is 15 residues. CDR3 loop: CASSPEGFSTDTQYF. In nucleotides, the CDR3 is TGTGCCAGCAGTCCAGAAGGATTTAGCACAGATACGCAGTATTTT.

This chain connects TRBV13 to TRBJ2-7; TRBD2 agrees at 10 bases. The CDR3 loop spans 16 amino acids. Trimming at V came to 6 bases and at J to 7 bases, leaving 15 bases not matched to a gene. Germline V gives CDR1 PRHDT, CDR2 FYEKMQ (reference sequence). The CDR3 protein is CASSLPGLAGVREQYF. The CDR3 region has the DNA TGTGCCAGCAGTTTACCGGGGCTAGCGGGAGTACGGGAGCAGTACTTC.

This chain connects TRBV7-3 to TRBJ2-3, with 10 bases that match TRBD2. The V gene end was trimmed by 5 bases and the J gene end by 0 bases; junction bases not matched to a gene: 8. This CDR3 is 17 amino acids long. The germline CDR1 and CDR2 sequences are SGHTA and FQGTGA. In DNA, the CDR3 is TGTGCCAGCAGCACCCTAGCGGGAGCTGGGAGCACAGATACGCAGTATTTT. Its translation is CASSTLAGAGSTDTQYF.

V is TRBV9 and J is TRBJ1-4; D uncertain. The CDR3 consists of 13 residues. V lost 0 bases and J 13 bases, leaving 13 bases between the germline ends. Germline V CDR1 and CDR2: SGDLS, YYNGEE. The CDR3 bases are TGTGCCAGCAGCGTAGGCCCGGAGTGGGGACTGTTTTTT. Its protein is CASSVGPEWGLFF.

The chain uses TRBV28 and TRBJ1-2, with D perhaps matching TRBD1 (5 bases). CDR1 and CDR2 from the germline V gene are MDHEN and SYDVKM. V lost 7 bases and J 3 bases, leaving 12 bases between the germline ends. The CDR3 loop spans 13 amino acids. The chain's CDR3 is CASIKGTYYGYTF. The CDR3 nucleotides read TGTGCCAGCATCAAAGGGACTTACTATGGCTACACCTTC.

Of note for this clone: The junction differs from germline at one of its ends, possibly a read error. The chain joins TRBV13 to TRBJ2-1; TRBD2 matches 12 bases. The CDR3 is made up of 15 amino acids. The germline gives CDR1 PRHDT, CDR2 FYEKMQ (reference sequence). The CDR3 nucleotides read TGTGCCAGCAGCGTAGGACTAGCGGGAACGAATGAGCAGTTCTTC. Protein sequence: CASSVGLAGTNEQFF.

V and J are TRBV5-6 and TRBJ2-1; D uncertain. Trimming took 3 bases from V and 4 from J, leaving 17 bases between them. CDR3 length equals 16 residues. Germline CDR1 and CDR2: SGHDT and YYEEEE. In DNA form, the CDR3 reads TGTGCCAGCAGCTCCCCCTTTCGGCTCCAGTACAATGAGCAGTTCTTC. This encodes CASSSPFRLQYNEQFF.

This clone was observed a single time. The rearrangement uses TRBV5-5 and TRBJ2-1; D not resolved. Trimming stripped 0 bases from V and 4 bases from J, with 11 bases between. From germline, CDR1 is SGHKS and CDR2 YYEKEE (reference sequence). This CDR3 region has 15 residues. DNA of the CDR3: TGTGCCAGCAGCTTGGAGTTAGTAGGGTACAATGAGCAGTTCTTC. This encodes CASSLELVGYNEQFF. Combining the CDR3 with reference TRBV5-5 and TRBJ2-1 gives the whole variable domain DAGVTQSPTHLIKTRGQQVTLRCSPISGHKSVSWYQQVLGQGPQFIFQYYEKEERGRGNFPDRFSARQFPNYSSELNVNALLLGDSALYLCASSLELVGYNEQFFGPGTRLTVL.